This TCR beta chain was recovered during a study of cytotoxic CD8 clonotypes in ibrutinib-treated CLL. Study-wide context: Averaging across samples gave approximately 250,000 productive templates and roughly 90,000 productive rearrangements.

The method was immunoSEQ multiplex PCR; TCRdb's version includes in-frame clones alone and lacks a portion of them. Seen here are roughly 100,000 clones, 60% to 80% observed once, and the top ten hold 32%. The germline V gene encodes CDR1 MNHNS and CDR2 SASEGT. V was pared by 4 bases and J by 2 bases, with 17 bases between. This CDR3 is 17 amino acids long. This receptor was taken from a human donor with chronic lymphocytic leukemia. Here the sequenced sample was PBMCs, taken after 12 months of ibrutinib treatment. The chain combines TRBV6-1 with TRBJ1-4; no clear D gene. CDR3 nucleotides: TGTGCCAGCAGTGCGCCTAAGGGAGGGCCGACTAATGAAAAACTGTTTTTT. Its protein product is CASSAPKGGPTNEKLFF.